This T cell receptor beta chain was sequenced in a study of memory CD4+ T cells and cytomegalovirus serostatus. The sort gate was single viable CD3+CD4+CD8-CD45RO+ cells for memory CD4+ T cells. Trimming cost V 4 bases and J 7 bases, with 13 bases left between them. The germline gives CDR1 SQVTM, CDR2 ANQGSEA. The CDR3 extends over 12 amino acids. Some clones are missing from TCRdb's copy, which holds only in-frame ones; the method was immunoSEQ multiplex PCR. The sample lists 55,000 to 65,000 clones; approximately 78% were seen once. The origin of this receptor is an adult in good health and CMV-seronegative. The chain links TRBV29-1 to TRBJ1-2, with D hard to call. Sequenced sample: memory CD4+ T cells from blood. This CDR3 is CSVAFGEGGYTF. The CDR3 nucleotides are TGCAGCGTTGCATTCGGGGAGGGTGGCTACACCTTC.